The present entry profiles one T cell receptor beta chain with its context. The specificity of this receptor is unknown. Nothing much larger sits one base from this clone, and base qualities are not available. The data derive from a study of blood T cell repertoires in COVID-19 (TCRdb year 2020). Notes on the research overall: The collaborator samples originated in the United States, Italy and Spain and spanned the acute and convalescent phases of COVID-19. The material from the prospective study consisted of cDNA or gDNA derived from T cells, B-cell-depleted T cells, or PBMCs. The dataset comprised deeply sampled blood TCRbeta repertoires from subjects exposed to, actively infected with, or recovered from COVID-19. The repertoires were released in a freely available public database intended as a resource for research on the immune response to SARS-CoV-2. Samples came from the ongoing ImmuneRACE study (first 160 participants) plus 1,254 subjects from 6 global collaborators. Sample metadata almost always included a de-identified subject ID, COVID-19 status, age in years and sex. Where available, HLA class I and class II types were taken from metadata supplied by the sample provider and were not determined by assay-based typing. On the study overall, not on this receptor specifically: Clinical and demographic metadata were provided uncurated, with the amount varying by source and participant.

TCRbeta CDR3 regions were amplified from genomic DNA by means of the immunoSEQ Assay, a bias-controlled multiplex PCR. The source study handled its data this way. Nucleated cell counts per sample were estimated from amplification of reference gene primers within the assay. To quantify the absolute abundance of each unique TCRbeta CDR3 rearrangement, sequence reads were collapsed and filtered. For each sample, productive Simpson clonality was calculated as the square root of Simpson's diversity index across productive rearrangements. Held by TCRdb, this immuneACCESS table contains in-frame sequences only and omits some clones. Under half of the omission traces to an unresolved V gene where checked; the cause of the rest is unknown. That table supplies the V and J calls and clone size; D and trimming were determined from the DNA. The sample data list about 250,000 clones, and about nine tenths of these were observed just once. Less than 3% of the sample belongs to the ten largest clones.

The CDR3 covers 15 residues, taking in both the cysteine and the phenylalanine. Here the CDR3 DNA is all that survives: 45 bases in frame from base 1. Based on the germline V gene (reference sequence), the CDR1 and CDR2 sequences are LGHDT and YNNKEL. The junction shows trimming of 5 bases on V and 4 bases on J, plus 15 bases between the germline ends. Participants in the prospective study were aged roughly 18 to 100 years, lived in 20 to 30 United States geographic areas, and enrolled through a virtual design. Cohort assignment in the prospective study relied on participant-reported clinical history from a screening survey and a study questionnaire. For ImmuneRACE Cohort 3, a participant was defined as recovered based on two consecutive negative NP/OP PCR tests, clearance by a healthcare professional, or resolution of symptoms. Mobile phlebotomists in the prospective study collected whole blood, serum and a nasopharyngeal or oropharyngeal swab from every participant. Prospective study participants could optionally give additional blood draws and questionnaires over an approximately two-month period. Prospective study blood samples were shipped either frozen or at room temperature before DNA extraction.

The sequenced sample was PBMCs or T cells enriched from blood (not recorded which). The V and J genes are TRBV3-1 (or the pseudogene TRBV3-2) and TRBJ1-3, and the D gene may be TRBD1, 5 bases matching. The TCR comes from a woman aged 45-60 years who had recovered from COVID-19. The sequenced DNA: TGTGCCAGCAGCACCCGCGGGACGAAGGGAAACACCATATATTTT. This translates into CASSTRGTKGNTIYF.